The source of this T cell receptor beta chain is a study of cytotoxic CD8 clonotypes in ibrutinib-treated CLL. Study findings and constraints: In comparison with age-matched healthy donors, baseline clonality was higher and tracked circulating CD8+ T-cell counts.

V was clipped by 0 bases and J by 2 bases; unmatched bases: 4. Germline lookup yields CDR1 SGHRS and CDR2 YFSETQ. CDR3 size: 15 residues. On this clone: The antigen is undetermined.

The data were produced by immunoSEQ multiplex PCR, yet TCRdb's version contains in-frame clones alone and is incomplete. The data contain fewer than 400,000 clones, roughly two thirds of them singletons. This rearrangement joins TRBV5-1 to TRBJ1-1, with 7 bases aligning to TRBD1. The sample here was PBMCs, taken after 36 months of ibrutinib treatment. The TCR originated in a human donor with chronic lymphocytic leukemia. The CDR3 DNA is TGCGCCAGCAGCTTGGCCCACAGGGGCAACACTGAAGCTTTCTTT. Translating gives CASSLAHRGNTEAFF.